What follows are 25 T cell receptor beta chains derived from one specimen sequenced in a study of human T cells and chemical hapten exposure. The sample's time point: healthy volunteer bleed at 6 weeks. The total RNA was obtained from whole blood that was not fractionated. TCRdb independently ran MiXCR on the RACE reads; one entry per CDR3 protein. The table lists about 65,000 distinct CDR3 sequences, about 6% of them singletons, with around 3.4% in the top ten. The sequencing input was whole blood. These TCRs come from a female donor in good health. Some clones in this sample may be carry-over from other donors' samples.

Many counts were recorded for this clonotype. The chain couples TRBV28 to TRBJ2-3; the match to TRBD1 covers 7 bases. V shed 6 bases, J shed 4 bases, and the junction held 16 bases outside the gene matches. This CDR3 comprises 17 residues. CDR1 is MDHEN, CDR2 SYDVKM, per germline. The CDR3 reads CASRSRQGRSIADTQYF. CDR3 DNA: TGTGCCAGCAGAAGCCGACAGGGAAGAAGTATTGCAGATACGCAGTATTTT. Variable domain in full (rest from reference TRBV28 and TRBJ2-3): DVKVTQSSRYLVKRTGEKVFLECVQDMDHENMFWYRQDPGLGLRLIYFSYDVKMKEKGDIPEGYSVSREKKERFSLILESASTNQTSMYLCASRSRQGRSIADTQYFGPGTRLTVL.

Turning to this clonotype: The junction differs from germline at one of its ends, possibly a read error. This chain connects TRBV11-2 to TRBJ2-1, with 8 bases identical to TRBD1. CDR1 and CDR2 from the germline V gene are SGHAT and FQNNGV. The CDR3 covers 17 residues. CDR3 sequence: CPSSPWTGSLASDEQFF. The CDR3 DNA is TGTCCCAGCAGCCCCTGGACAGGGAGTCTAGCGAGCGATGAGCAGTTCTTC.

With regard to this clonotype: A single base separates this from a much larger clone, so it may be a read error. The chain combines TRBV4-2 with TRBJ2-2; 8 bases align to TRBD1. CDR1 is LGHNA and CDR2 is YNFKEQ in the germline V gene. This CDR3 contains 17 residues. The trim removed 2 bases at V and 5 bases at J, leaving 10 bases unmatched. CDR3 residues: CASSQKPEGQGTGELFF. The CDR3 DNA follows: TGTGCCAGCAGCCAAAAACCCGAAGGACAGGGAACCGGGGAGCTGTTTTTT.

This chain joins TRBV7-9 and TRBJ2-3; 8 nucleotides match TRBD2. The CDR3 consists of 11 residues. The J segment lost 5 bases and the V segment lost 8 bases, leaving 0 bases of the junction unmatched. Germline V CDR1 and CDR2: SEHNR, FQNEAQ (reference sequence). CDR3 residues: CASRGGDTQYF. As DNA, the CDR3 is TGTGCCAGCCGGGGGGGAGATACGCAGTATTTT.

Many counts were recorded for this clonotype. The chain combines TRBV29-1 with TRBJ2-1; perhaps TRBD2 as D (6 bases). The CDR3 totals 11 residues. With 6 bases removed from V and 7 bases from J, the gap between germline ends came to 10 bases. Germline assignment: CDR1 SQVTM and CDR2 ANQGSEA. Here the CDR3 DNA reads TGCAGCGTCCGACGGGGGAATGAGCAGTTCTTC. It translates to CSVRRGNEQFF.

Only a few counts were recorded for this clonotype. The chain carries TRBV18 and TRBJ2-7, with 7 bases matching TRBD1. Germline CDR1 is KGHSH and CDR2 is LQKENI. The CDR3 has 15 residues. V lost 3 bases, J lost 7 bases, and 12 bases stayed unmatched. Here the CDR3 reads CASSPLEGAPLEQYF. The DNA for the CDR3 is TGTGCCAGCTCACCGCTAGAGGGGGCCCCTTTGGAGCAGTACTTC.

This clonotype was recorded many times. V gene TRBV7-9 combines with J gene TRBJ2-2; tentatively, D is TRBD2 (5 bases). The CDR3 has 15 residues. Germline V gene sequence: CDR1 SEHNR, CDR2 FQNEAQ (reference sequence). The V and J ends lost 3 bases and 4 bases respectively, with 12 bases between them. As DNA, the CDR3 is TGTGCCAGCAGCTTTGAACTAGTGGGCACCGGGGAGCTGTTTTTT. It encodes CASSFELVGTGELFF.

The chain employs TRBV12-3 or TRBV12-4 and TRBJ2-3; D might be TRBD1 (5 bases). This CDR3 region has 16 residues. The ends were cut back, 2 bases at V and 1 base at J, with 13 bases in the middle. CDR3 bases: TGTGCCAGCAGTTTATACGCGACAGTGGGCACAGATACGCAGTATTTT. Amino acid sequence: CASSLYATVGTDTQYF.

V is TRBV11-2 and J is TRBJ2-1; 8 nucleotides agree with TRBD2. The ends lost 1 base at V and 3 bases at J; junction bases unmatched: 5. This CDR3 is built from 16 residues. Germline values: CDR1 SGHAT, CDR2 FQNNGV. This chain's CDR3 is CASSLVLAENYNEQFF. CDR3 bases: TGTGCCAGCAGCTTAGTACTAGCGGAAAACTACAATGAGCAGTTCTTC.

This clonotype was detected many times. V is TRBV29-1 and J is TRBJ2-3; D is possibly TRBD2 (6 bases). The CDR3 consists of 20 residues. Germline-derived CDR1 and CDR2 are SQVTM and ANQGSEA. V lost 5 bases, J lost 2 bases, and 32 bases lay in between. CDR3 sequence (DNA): TGCAGCGTTTTTTTCGCAGCGTTGAGGGCGGTGGAGGGACCCACAGATACGCAGTATTTT. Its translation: CSVFFAALRAVEGPTDTQYF.

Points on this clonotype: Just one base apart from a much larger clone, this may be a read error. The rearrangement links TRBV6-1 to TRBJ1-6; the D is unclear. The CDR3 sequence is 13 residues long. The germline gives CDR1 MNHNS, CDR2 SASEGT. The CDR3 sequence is CASSEVGESPLQF. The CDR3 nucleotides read TGTGCCAGCAGTGAAGTTGGAGAATCACCCCTCCAATTT.

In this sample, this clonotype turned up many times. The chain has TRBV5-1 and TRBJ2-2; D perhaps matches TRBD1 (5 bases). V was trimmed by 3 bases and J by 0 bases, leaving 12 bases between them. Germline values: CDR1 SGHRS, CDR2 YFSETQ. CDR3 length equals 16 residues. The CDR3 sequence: CASSSWQGSNTGELFF. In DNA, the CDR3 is TGCGCCAGCAGCTCTTGGCAGGGATCGAACACCGGGGAGCTGTTTTTT.

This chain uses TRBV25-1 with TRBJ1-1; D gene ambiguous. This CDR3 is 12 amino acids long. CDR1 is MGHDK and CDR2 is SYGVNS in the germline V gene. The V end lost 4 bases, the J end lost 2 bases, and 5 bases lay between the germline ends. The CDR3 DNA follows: TGTGCCAGCAGTGTGGTAAACACTGAAGCTTTCTTT. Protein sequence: CASSVVNTEAFF.

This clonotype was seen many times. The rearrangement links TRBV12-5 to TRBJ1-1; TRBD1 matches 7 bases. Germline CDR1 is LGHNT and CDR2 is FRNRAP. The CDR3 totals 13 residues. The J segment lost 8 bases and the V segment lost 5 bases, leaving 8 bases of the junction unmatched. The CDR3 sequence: CASGLWEGAEAFF. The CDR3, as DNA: TGTGCTAGTGGTCTCTGGGAGGGGGCGGAAGCTTTCTTT.

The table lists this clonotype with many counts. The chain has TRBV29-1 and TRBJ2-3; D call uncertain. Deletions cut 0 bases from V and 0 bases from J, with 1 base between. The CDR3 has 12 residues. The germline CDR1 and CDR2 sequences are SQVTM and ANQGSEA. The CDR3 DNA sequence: TGCAGCGTTGAAGAGAGCACAGATACGCAGTATTTT. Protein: CSVEESTDTQYF.

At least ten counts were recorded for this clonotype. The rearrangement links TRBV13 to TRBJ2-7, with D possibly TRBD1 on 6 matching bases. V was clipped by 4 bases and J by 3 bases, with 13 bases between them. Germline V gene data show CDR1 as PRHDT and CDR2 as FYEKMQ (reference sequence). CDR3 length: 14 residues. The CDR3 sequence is CASSSTGHIYEQYF. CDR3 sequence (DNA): TGTGCCAGCAGCTCGACGGGACATATCTACGAGCAGTACTTC.

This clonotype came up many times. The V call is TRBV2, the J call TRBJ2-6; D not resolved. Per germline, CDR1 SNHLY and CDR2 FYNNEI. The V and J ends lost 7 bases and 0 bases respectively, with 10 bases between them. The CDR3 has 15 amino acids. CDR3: CASTRLTSGANVLTF. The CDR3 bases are TGTGCCAGCACCAGACTGACCTCTGGGGCCAACGTCCTGACTTTC.

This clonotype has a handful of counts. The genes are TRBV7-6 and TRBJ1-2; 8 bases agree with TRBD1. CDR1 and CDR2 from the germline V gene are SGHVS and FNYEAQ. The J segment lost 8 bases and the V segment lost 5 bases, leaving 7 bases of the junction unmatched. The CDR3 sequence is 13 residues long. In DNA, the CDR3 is TGTGCCAGCAGCCTGGACAGGGAAGGCGGCTACACCTTC. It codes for CASSLDREGGYTF.

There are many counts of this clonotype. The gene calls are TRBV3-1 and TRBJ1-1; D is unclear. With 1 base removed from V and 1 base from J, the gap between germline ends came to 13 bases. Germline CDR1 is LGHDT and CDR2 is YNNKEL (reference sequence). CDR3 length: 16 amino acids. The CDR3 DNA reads TGTGCCAGCAGCCAAGTAAGTTTCAGAGAGAACACTGAAGCTTTCTTT. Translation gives CASSQVSFRENTEAFF.

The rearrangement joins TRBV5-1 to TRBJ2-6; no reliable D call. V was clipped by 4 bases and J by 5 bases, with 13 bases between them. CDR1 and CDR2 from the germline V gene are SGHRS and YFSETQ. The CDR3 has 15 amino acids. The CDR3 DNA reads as TGCGCCAGCAGCCCCCCCCCCCACCGGGCCAACGTCCTGACTTTC. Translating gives CASSPPPHRANVLTF.

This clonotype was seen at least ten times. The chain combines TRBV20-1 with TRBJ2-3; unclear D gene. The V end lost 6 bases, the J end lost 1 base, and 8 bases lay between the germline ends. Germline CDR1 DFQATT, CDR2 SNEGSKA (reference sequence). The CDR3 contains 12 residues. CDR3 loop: CSAQLRTDTQYF. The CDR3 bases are TGCAGTGCCCAACTTCGCACAGATACGCAGTATTTT.

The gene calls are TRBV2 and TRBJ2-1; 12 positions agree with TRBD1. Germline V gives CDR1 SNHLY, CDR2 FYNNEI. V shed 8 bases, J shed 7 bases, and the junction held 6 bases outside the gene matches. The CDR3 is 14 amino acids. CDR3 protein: CASARDRGLNEQFF. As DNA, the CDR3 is TGTGCCAGCGCCCGGGACAGGGGGCTTAATGAGCAGTTCTTC.

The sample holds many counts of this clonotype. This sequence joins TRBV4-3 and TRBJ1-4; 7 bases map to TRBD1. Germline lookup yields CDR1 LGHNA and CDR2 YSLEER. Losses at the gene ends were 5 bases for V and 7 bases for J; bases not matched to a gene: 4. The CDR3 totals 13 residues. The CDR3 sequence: CASSSNRGEKLFF. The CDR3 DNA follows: TGCGCCAGCAGCTCAAACAGGGGTGAAAAACTGTTTTTT.

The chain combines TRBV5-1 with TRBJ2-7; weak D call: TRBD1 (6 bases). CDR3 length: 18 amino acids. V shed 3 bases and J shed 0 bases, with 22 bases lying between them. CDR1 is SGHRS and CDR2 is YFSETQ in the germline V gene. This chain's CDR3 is CASSWAFSAEDSSYEQYF. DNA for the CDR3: TGCGCCAGCAGCTGGGCATTCTCCGCCGAGGACAGCTCCTACGAGCAGTACTTC.

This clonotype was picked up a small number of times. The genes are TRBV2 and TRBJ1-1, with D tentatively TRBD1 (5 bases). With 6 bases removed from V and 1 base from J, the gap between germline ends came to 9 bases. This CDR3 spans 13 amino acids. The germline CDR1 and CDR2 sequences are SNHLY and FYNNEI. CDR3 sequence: CASSDGQNTEAFF. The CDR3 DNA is TGTGCCAGCAGCGATGGACAGAACACTGAAGCTTTCTTT.